A single sample gave rise to the 18 T cell receptor beta chains below, sequenced in a study of shared T cell receptors in the human thymus. The method was immunoSEQ multiplex PCR; TCRdb's version includes in-frame clones alone and lacks a portion of them. The table has hundreds of thousands of clones, roughly 86% seen once. These data also featured in a second study, about human thymus T cells.

Input material: thymocytes. The receptors stem from a boy under two years old with a congenital heart defect.

V is TRBV27 and J is TRBJ2-5; 7 nucleotides match TRBD1. The V and J ends lost 10 bases and 5 bases, in that order; junction bases with no gene match: 7. The CDR3 is made up of 12 amino acids. Germline-derived CDR1 and CDR2 are MNHEY and SMNVEV (reference sequence). CDR3 region: CATRGGRETQYF. Here the CDR3 DNA reads TGTGCCACCAGAGGGGGCAGGGAGACCCAGTACTTC.

This clone showed up just a few times. This chain links TRBV4-1 with TRBJ1-1, with 9 nucleotides matching TRBD1. Germline V gene data show CDR1 as MGHRA and CDR2 as YSYEKL. V shed 4 bases, J shed 5 bases, and the junction held 20 bases outside the gene matches. There are 19 residues in the CDR3. This CDR3 reads CASSRTNVRRQGVNTEAFF. The CDR3 nucleotides are TGCGCCAGCAGCCGCACCAATGTCCGCCGACAGGGGGTAAATACTGAAGCTTTCTTT.

The chain is built from TRBV4-3 and TRBJ2-1; 8 bases fit TRBD2. CDR1 is LGHNA, CDR2 YSLEER, per germline. With 3 bases clipped from V and 3 bases from J, the junction kept 7 bases outside the gene matches. The CDR3 contains 16 residues. The CDR3 loop is CASSHISGELYNEQFF. CDR3 bases: TGCGCCAGCAGCCACATTAGCGGGGAGCTCTACAATGAGCAGTTCTTC.

This clone was recorded a few times. V gene TRBV19 combines with J gene TRBJ2-1, with a possible D match to TRBD2 (6 bases). The CDR3 has 18 residues. The germline V gene encodes CDR1 LNHDA and CDR2 SQIVND (reference sequence). The germline V and J ends were trimmed by 1 base and 2 bases, with 18 bases remaining between them. The CDR3 DNA reads TGTGCCAGTAGTATAGCGGGGGTGACTAGGAGTCCCTACAATGAGCAGTTCTTC. Translation: CASSIAGVTRSPYNEQFF.

The chain uses TRBV15 and TRBJ1-5; D perhaps matches TRBD1 (5 bases). Germline values: CDR1 LNHNV, CDR2 YYDKDF (reference sequence). The CDR3 is 15 residues long. Trimming cost V 0 bases and J 8 bases, with 14 bases left between them. CDR3 sequence reads: CATSREPGEDKPQHF. CDR3 bases: TGTGCCACCAGCAGAGAGCCGGGAGAGGACAAGCCCCAGCATTTT.

This chain joins TRBV4-1 and TRBJ1-2; 7 positions match TRBD1. V trimming: 1 base; J trimming: 8 bases; junction bases outside the gene matches: 7. CDR1 is MGHRA and CDR2 is YSYEKL in the germline V gene. The CDR3 has 14 residues. CDR3 residues: CASSQVRDSDGYTF. The CDR3 DNA sequence: TGCGCCAGCAGCCAAGTTCGGGACAGTGACGGCTACACCTTC.

This sequence joins TRBV28 and TRBJ2-2; D might be TRBD2 (6 bases). V lost 5 bases, J lost 5 bases, and 15 bases lay in between. The CDR3 spans 15 residues. From germline, CDR1 is MDHEN and CDR2 SYDVKM. CDR3 in DNA: TGTGCCAGCAGTCCGGGACTCCCGGGAACCGGGGAGCTGTTTTTT. It codes for CASSPGLPGTGELFF.

The rearrangement joins TRBV4-3 to TRBJ2-2; 10 positions agree with TRBD1. Germline V gives CDR1 LGHNA, CDR2 YSLEER. Trimming removed 0 bases from V and 5 bases from J; junction bases left unmatched: 3. The CDR3 is 16 residues long. The CDR3 sequence: CASSQDWTGGTGELFF. In DNA form, the CDR3 reads TGCGCCAGCAGCCAAGATTGGACAGGGGGGACCGGGGAGCTGTTTTTT.

CDR3 in DNA: TGTGCCAGCAGTTCCCGGGGAACCGACAGGGGACAATTCTCCTACGAGCAGTACTTC. This sequence encodes CASSSRGTDRGQFSYEQYF. This chain links TRBV7-9 with TRBJ2-7; 8 nucleotides line up with TRBD1. V gave up 6 bases and J gave up 0 bases; unmatched junction bases: 19. CDR1 SEHNR and CDR2 FQNEAQ come from the germline V gene (reference sequence). This CDR3 is 19 amino acids long.

The chain combines TRBV9 with TRBJ1-2; D is possibly TRBD1 (5 bases). V lost 7 bases and J 3 bases, leaving 10 bases between the germline ends. The CDR3 runs 12 residues. CDR1 is SGDLS, CDR2 YYNGEE, per germline. The CDR3 DNA reads TGTGCCAGCGCGCGGGACTACTATGGCTACACCTTC. This encodes CASARDYYGYTF.

This clone has a single count. The chain carries TRBV5-6 and TRBJ2-6; no reliable D call. The V and J ends lost 6 bases and 0 bases respectively, with 7 bases between them. CDR1 and CDR2 (germline): SGHDT, YYEEEE. The CDR3 contains 14 residues. CDR3 coding DNA: TGTGCCAGCAAAAATATCTCTGGGGCCAACGTCCTGACTTTC. Amino acid sequence: CASKNISGANVLTF.

This clone came up a few times. The chain combines TRBV6-5 with TRBJ1-3; D unresolved. The germline gives CDR1 MNHEY, CDR2 SVGAGI. V lost 6 bases and J lost 2, with 8 bases in between. The length of the CDR3 is 13 residues. CDR3 sequence (DNA): TGTGCCAGCAGCCCCAAGCCTGGAAACACCATATATTTT. This gives the protein CASSPKPGNTIYF.

J is TRBJ2-1 and V is TRBV11-3; maybe TRBD1 (6 bases). Germline assignment: CDR1 SGHNT and CDR2 YENEEA. The ends were cut back, 5 bases at V and 11 bases at J, with 28 bases in the middle. The CDR3 extends over 17 amino acids. The DNA for the CDR3 is TGTGCCAGCAGCGAAAGAGTAGGGCCCAACAGGGACCCAAAGCAGTTCTTC. Its translation: CASSERVGPNRDPKQFF.

The rearrangement uses TRBV4-1 and TRBJ2-7, with TRBD2 matching over 7 bases. CDR3 length: 16 amino acids. Germline V gene data show CDR1 as MGHRA and CDR2 as YSYEKL. V was clipped by 0 bases and J by 2 bases; unmatched bases: 7. The CDR3 region has the DNA TGCGCCAGCAGCCAAGATCGACTAGCCAGCACCTACGAGCAGTACTTC. Translating it yields CASSQDRLASTYEQYF.

The chain combines TRBV19 with TRBJ1-2; TRBD1 agrees at 9 bases. The V segment lost 3 bases and the J segment 5 bases; nucleotides outside the gene matches: 13. This CDR3 contains 17 residues. The V gene's germline CDR1 is LNHDA and CDR2 SQIVND (reference sequence). The CDR3 protein is CASSILPETGGRYGYTF. CDR3 sequence (DNA): TGTGCCAGTAGTATCCTCCCTGAGACAGGGGGTAGGTATGGCTACACCTTC.

This clone was detected a few times. This chain joins TRBV28 and TRBJ2-1, with no clear D. CDR1 and CDR2 from the germline V gene are MDHEN and SYDVKM. The CDR3 is 14 amino acids. Trimming took off 2 bases at V and 0 bases at J, with 5 bases between the two ends. The CDR3 sequence is CASSLASSYNEQFF. The CDR3 DNA is TGTGCCAGCAGTTTAGCTAGCTCCTACAATGAGCAGTTCTTC.

V gene TRBV7-9 combines with J gene TRBJ2-3; D gene ambiguous. Between the trimmed V and J ends, which lost 0 bases and 2 bases, there was a span of 12 bases. This CDR3 is 16 amino acids long. Looked up from germline, CDR1 is SEHNR and CDR2 is FQNEAQ (reference sequence). CDR3 sequence reads: CASSLAFGPPTDTQYF. The CDR3 coding sequence is TGTGCCAGCAGCTTAGCATTTGGGCCGCCCACAGATACGCAGTATTTT.

V usage is TRBV7-9 and J usage is TRBJ1-3; 7 positions agree with TRBD1. Trimming at V came to 4 bases and at J to 0 bases, leaving 9 bases not matched to a gene. The CDR3 contains 17 residues. Germline CDR1 reads SEHNR; CDR2 reads FQNEAQ (reference sequence). This chain's CDR3 is CASSSEPRDSSGNTIYF. In DNA form, the CDR3 reads TGTGCCAGCAGCTCCGAACCCCGGGACAGCTCTGGAAACACCATATATTTT.